This TCR beta chain came from a study of control samples from healthy donors and cancer patients. V trimming: 0 bases; J trimming: 2 bases; junction bases outside the gene matches: 5. Germline V gives CDR1 SGDLS, CDR2 YYNGEE. The CDR3 runs 16 residues. Sequenced by immunoSEQ multiplex PCR; TCRdb stores in-frame clones only, minus some. Of 80,000 or so clones listed, roughly 94% are singletons. Sequencing was done on a sample of blood. The clonotype comes from a middle-aged woman in good health. The gene calls are TRBV9 and TRBJ1-3, with TRBD1 identical over 7 bases. The CDR3 is CASSVAGTATGNTIYF. The DNA of the CDR3 is TGTGCCAGCAGCGTAGCCGGGACAGCCACTGGAAACACCATATATTTT.